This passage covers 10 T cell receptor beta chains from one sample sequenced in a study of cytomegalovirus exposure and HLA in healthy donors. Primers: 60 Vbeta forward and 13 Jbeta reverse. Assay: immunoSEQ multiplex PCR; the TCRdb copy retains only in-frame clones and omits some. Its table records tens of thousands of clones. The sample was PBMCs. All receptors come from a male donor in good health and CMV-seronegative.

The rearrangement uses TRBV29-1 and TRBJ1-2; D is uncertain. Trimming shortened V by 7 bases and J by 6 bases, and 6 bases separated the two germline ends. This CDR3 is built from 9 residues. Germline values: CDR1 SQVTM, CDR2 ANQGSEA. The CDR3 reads CSESDGYTF. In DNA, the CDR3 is TGCAGCGAATCTGATGGCTACACCTTC.

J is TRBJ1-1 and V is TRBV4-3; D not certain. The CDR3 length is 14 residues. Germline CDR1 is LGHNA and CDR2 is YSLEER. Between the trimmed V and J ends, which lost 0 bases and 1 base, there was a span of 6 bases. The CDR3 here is CASSQDLENTEAFF. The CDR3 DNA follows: TGCGCCAGCAGCCAAGATCTAGAGAACACTGAAGCTTTCTTT.

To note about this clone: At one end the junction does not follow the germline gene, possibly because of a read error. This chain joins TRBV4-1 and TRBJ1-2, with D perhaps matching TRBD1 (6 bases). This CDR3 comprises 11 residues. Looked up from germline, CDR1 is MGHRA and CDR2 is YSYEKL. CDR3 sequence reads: CASSQGTVRAF. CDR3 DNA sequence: TGCGCCAGCAGCCAAGGGACAGTGAGGGCCTTC.

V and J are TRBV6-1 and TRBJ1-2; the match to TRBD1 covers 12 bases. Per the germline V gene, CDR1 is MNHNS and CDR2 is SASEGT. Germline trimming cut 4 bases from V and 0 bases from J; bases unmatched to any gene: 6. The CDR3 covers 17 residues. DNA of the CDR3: TGTGCCAGCAGTGCCCGGGACAGGGGGCTGGCTAACTATGGCTACACCTTC. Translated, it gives CASSARDRGLANYGYTF.

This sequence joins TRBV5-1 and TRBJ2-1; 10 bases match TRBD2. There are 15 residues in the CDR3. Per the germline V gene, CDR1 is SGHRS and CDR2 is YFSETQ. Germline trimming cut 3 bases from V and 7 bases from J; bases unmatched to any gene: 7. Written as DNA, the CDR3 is TGCGCCAGCAGCTCGACCCTAGCGGGGGTTAATGAGCAGTTCTTC. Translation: CASSSTLAGVNEQFF.

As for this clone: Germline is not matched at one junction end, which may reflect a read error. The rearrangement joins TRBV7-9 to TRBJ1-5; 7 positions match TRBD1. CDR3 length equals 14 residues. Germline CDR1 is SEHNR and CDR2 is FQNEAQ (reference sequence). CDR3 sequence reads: CASSLGQTNRPQHF. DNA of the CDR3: TGTGCCAGCAGCTTGGGACAGACCAATCGGCCCCAGCATTTT. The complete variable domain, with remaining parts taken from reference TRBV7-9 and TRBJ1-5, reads DTGVSQNPRHKITKRGQNVTFRCDPISEHNRLYWYRQTLGQGPEFLTYFQNEAQLEKSRLLSDRFSAERPKGSFSTLEIQRTEQGDSAMYLCASSLGQTNRPQHFGDGTRLSIL.

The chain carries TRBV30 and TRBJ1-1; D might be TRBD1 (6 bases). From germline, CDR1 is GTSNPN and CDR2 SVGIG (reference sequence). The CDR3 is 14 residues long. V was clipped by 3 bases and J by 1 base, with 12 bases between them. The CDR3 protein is CAWRKGGGNTEAFF. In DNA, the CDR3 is TGTGCCTGGAGGAAGGGAGGGGGGAACACTGAAGCTTTCTTT.

The DNA for the CDR3 is TGCGCCAGCAGCCAAGTGGGACAGGTTCTGGGAGGCTACACCTTC. It translates to CASSQVGQVLGGYTF. This chain uses TRBV4-1 with TRBJ1-2; 8 positions agree with TRBD1. After removal of 1 base from V and 8 bases from J, the junction contained 9 bases not matched to a gene. The CDR3 totals 15 residues. CDR1 is MGHRA, CDR2 YSYEKL, per germline.

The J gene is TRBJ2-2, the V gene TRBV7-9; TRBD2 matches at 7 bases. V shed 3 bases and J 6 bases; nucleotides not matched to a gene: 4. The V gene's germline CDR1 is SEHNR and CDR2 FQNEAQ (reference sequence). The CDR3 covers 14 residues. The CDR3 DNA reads TGTGCCAGCAGCTTCGGGGGGTCGTCCGGGGAGCTGTTTTTT. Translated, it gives CASSFGGSSGELFF.

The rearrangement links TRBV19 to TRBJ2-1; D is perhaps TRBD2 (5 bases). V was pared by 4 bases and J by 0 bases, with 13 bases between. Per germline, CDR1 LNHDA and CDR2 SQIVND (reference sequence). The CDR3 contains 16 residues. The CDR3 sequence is CASSRAEASSYNEQFF. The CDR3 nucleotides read TGTGCCAGTAGTAGGGCGGAGGCAAGCTCCTACAATGAGCAGTTCTTC.